The rows below give T cell receptor beta chains drawn from one sample of a study of beta chain features in type 1 diabetes. Here immunoSEQ multiplex PCR was the method, and the copy in TCRdb shows in-frame clones only, minus some. Of 640,000 or so clones in the sample, about 14% were seen once. Sequenced input: naive CD4+ T cells from blood. The receptors derive from a man between 18 and 29 years old with type 1 diabetes. The CDR3 runs from the conserved cysteine through the conserved F or W. The D gene is left open where the match is weak. Clone size is stated in some rows and not others, as once, few, many or a class when expanded.

TRBV2,TRBJ2-1,TRBD1,.,CASSLLGTQGDEQFF,TGTGCCAGCAGCCTTCTCGGGACCCAGGGGGATGAGCAGTTCTTC
TRBV27,TRBJ2-2,.,.,CASNRGGANTGELFF,TGTGCCAGCAACAGGGGAGGCGCGAACACCGGGGAGCTGTTTTTT
TRBV6-1,TRBJ1-1,.,.,CASTTRVDTEAFF,TGTGCCAGCACCACTAGGGTGGACACTGAAGCTTTCTTT
TRBV4-1,TRBJ2-5,TRBD2,.,CASSQLGGGDRETQYF,TGCGCCAGCAGCCAACTTGGTGGGGGGGATCGGGAGACCCAGTACTTC
TRBV7-2,TRBJ1-5,.,few,CASSPGGSNQPQHF,TGTGCCAGCAGCCCCGGGGGGAGCAATCAGCCCCAGCATTTT
TRBV9,TRBJ2-2,.,few,CASSVAGFSNTGELFF,TGTGCCAGCAGCGTCGCGGGGTTCTCGAACACCGGGGAGCTGTTTTTT
TRBV30,TRBJ1-2,.,few,CAWSDYGPGASYGYTF,TGTGCCTGGAGTGACTATGGACCGGGGGCTTCCTATGGCTACACCTTC
TRBV29-1,TRBJ1-5,.,few,CSVEEGENSNQPQHF,TGCAGCGTTGAAGAGGGGGAAAATAGCAATCAGCCCCAGCATTTT
TRBV5-1,TRBJ2-3,.,.,CASSLGQRRADTQYF,TGCGCCAGCAGCTTGGGACAACGCAGGGCAGATACGCAGTATTTT
TRBV14,TRBJ2-7,.,few,CASSQSLMGYEQYF,TGTGCCAGCAGCCAAAGTTTAATGGGCTACGAGCAGTACTTC
TRBV9,TRBJ1-2,.,few,CASSVAPGDYGYTF,TGTGCCAGCAGCGTAGCACCGGGGGACTATGGCTACACCTTC
TRBV6-5,TRBJ2-3,.,.,CASSRGTHSTDTQYF,TGTGCCAGCAGTCGGGGGACACATAGCACAGATACGCAGTATTTT
TRBV19,TRBJ1-4,TRBD1,.,CASSDDRGPTNEKLFF,TGTGCCAGTAGTGATGACAGGGGGCCCACTAATGAAAAACTGTTTTTT
TRBV7-2,TRBJ2-2,TRBD2,.,CASSKPGLVTGELFF,TGTGCCAGCAGCAAACCGGGACTAGTGACCGGGGAGCTGTTTTTT
TRBV2,TRBJ1-4,TRBD1,.,CASSEALGQVF,TGTGCCAGCAGTGAAGCATTAGGACAGGTCTTT
TRBV6-6,TRBJ2-7,.,few,CASSYPEPYEQYF,TGTGCCAGCAGTTACCCAGAACCCTACGAGCAGTACTTC
TRBV28,TRBJ2-1,TRBD1,.,CASSSTGTAHNEQFF,TGTGCCAGCAGTTCTACCGGGACAGCGCACAATGAGCAGTTCTTC
TRBV7-6,TRBJ2-3,.,.,CASANWNSRQYF,TGTGCCAGCGCGAATTGGAACAGCAGGCAGTATTTT
TRBV2,TRBJ1-1,.,few,CASQTDIPEAFF,TGTGCCAGTCAGACAGATATCCCTGAAGCTTTCTTT
TRBV10-3,TRBJ2-5,.,few,CATGTEETQYF,TGTGCCACCGGGACGGAAGAGACCCAGTACTTC
TRBV25-1,TRBJ1-2,TRBD1,few,CASSELDRGYGYTF,TGTGCCAGCAGTGAATTGGACAGGGGATATGGCTACACCTTC
TRBV7-6,TRBJ1-2,.,few,CASSFGRAPGAYGYTF,TGTGCCAGCAGTTTTGGACGGGCCCCGGGCGCGTATGGCTACACCTTC
TRBV10-3,TRBJ1-3,.,few,CAIRMDSSSGNTIYF,TGTGCCATCAGGATGGACAGTAGCTCTGGAAACACCATATATTTT
TRBV7-2,TRBJ2-5,.,.,CASSLGKGQETQYF,TGTGCCAGCAGCTTAGGAAAGGGACAAGAGACCCAGTACTTC
TRBV19,TRBJ2-1,TRBD2,.,CASSALAGGQNEQFF,TGTGCCAGTAGTGCACTAGCGGGAGGGCAAAATGAGCAGTTCTTC
TRBV15,TRBJ2-1,.,few,CATSNRDWLNEQFF,TGTGCCACCAGCAACCGGGACTGGCTCAATGAGCAGTTCTTC
TRBV19,TRBJ1-1,.,few,CASVGFRRQSAFF,TGTGCCAGCGTTGGCTTCCGACGGCAATCAGCTTTCTTT
TRBV7-9,TRBJ2-3,.,.,CASSLMEGSTDTQYF,TGTGCCAGCAGCCTTATGGAGGGAAGCACAGATACGCAGTATTTT
TRBV11-1,TRBJ2-5,TRBD1,.,CASSRNRGRETQYF,TGTGCCAGCAGCCGTAACAGGGGGCGAGAGACCCAGTACTTC
TRBV30,TRBJ2-5,.,few,CAWSKGSGAAGTQYF,TGTGCCTGGAGTAAGGGGTCGGGAGCGGCCGGGACCCAGTACTTC
TRBV9,TRBJ2-7,TRBD2,few,CASSVAGTSGTLEQYF,TGTGCCAGCAGCGTAGCTGGGACTAGCGGGACTCTAGAGCAGTACTTC
TRBV4-1,TRBJ2-5,.,.,CASSQGLVETQYF,TGCGCCAGCAGCCAAGGACTAGTGGAGACCCAGTACTTC
TRBV30,TRBJ1-1,.,.,CAWSPHRNTEAFF,TGTGCCTGGAGCCCACATAGGAACACTGAAGCTTTCTTT
TRBV15,TRBJ2-3,.,.,CATSAARGPTQYF,TGTGCCACCAGCGCAGCCCGTGGGCCCACGCAGTATTTT
TRBV11-1,TRBJ1-3,.,.,CASSSGHHGNTIYF,TGTGCCAGCAGCTCAGGACACCACGGAAACACCATATATTTT
TRBV7-2,TRBJ1-4,.,.,CASSPGRSTNEKLFF,TGTGCCAGCAGTCCCGGACGCTCAACTAATGAAAAACTGTTTTTT
TRBV29-1,TRBJ1-2,TRBD1,.,CSAGTGEYGYTF,TGCAGCGCCGGGACAGGGGAGTATGGCTACACCTTC
TRBV7-9,TRBJ2-5,.,few,CASSSRGGQYF,TGTGCCAGCAGCTCCAGGGGGGGCCAGTACTTC
TRBV29-1,TRBJ1-5,TRBD1,few,CSVGGQGAQPQHF,TGCAGCGTGGGGGGACAGGGGGCTCAGCCCCAGCATTTT
TRBV29-1,TRBJ2-5,TRBD2,few,CRVEEVSGGPTQYF,TGCAGGGTAGAGGAGGTTAGCGGGGGACCGACCCAGTACTTC
TRBV14,TRBJ2-1,TRBD2,.,CASSQDATSGGHSSYNEQFF,TGTGCCAGCAGCCAAGATGCCACTAGCGGGGGGCACAGCTCCTACAATGAGCAGTTCTTC
TRBV4-1,TRBJ1-5,TRBD1,few,CASRATGDGQPQHF,TGCGCCAGCAGGGCGACAGGGGATGGTCAGCCCCAGCATTTT
TRBV4-3,TRBJ2-1,.,.,CASSQDSTSNEQFF,TGCGCCAGCAGCCAAGATAGCACATCGAATGAGCAGTTCTTC
TRBV5-1,TRBJ2-7,.,few,CASSLDSPYEQYF,TGCGCCAGCAGCTTGGACTCCCCCTACGAGCAGTACTTC
TRBV4-1,TRBJ1-2,.,.,CASSSPLQGSGGYTF,TGCGCCAGCAGCTCTCCCTTACAGGGTTCAGGCGGCTACACCTTC
TRBV5-4,TRBJ2-1,TRBD1,.,CASSPPGQGSNEQFF,TGTGCCAGCAGCCCGCCGGGACAGGGTTCCAATGAGCAGTTCTTC
TRBV7-2,TRBJ1-6,TRBD1,few,CASGTTGGLNSPLHF,TGTGCCAGCGGTACGACAGGGGGGCTTAATTCACCCCTCCACTTT
TRBV28,TRBJ2-7,.,few,CASSSGYEQYF,TGTGCCAGCAGTTCAGGCTACGAGCAGTACTTC
TRBV19,TRBJ1-5,.,few,CASSADRFQHF,TGTGCCAGTAGTGCAGACAGGTTTCAGCATTTT
TRBV7-2,TRBJ2-5,.,.,CASSFWGQAVQETQYF,TGTGCCAGCAGCTTTTGGGGGCAGGCGGTCCAAGAGACCCAGTACTTC
TRBV7-6,TRBJ2-2,TRBD2,few,CASSMTSGDTGELFF,TGTGCCAGCAGCATGACTAGCGGGGACACCGGGGAGCTGTTTTTT
TRBV5-1,TRBJ2-7,.,few,CASSEGPYEQYF,TGCGCCAGCAGTGAGGGTCCCTACGAGCAGTACTTC
TRBV4-1,TRBJ1-5,.,few,CASSQDLWQPQHF,TGCGCCAGCAGCCAAGATCTCTGGCAGCCCCAGCATTTT
TRBV4-2,TRBJ2-1,TRBD2,.,CASSQGSLAEQFF,TGTGCCAGCAGCCAAGGGAGCCTAGCGGAACAGTTCTTC
TRBV5-1,TRBJ2-7,TRBD2,.,CASSLSGGPSSEQYF,TGCGCCAGCAGCTTGAGCGGGGGGCCTTCGTCGGAGCAGTACTTC
TRBV7-8,TRBJ1-4,.,.,CASSLKRRNEKLFF,TGTGCCAGCAGCTTAAAGCGGAGGAATGAAAAACTGTTTTTT
TRBV9,TRBJ2-5,.,few,CASSAKYQETQYF,TGTGCCAGCAGCGCAAAGTACCAAGAGACCCAGTACTTC
TRBV19,TRBJ2-7,TRBD1,few,CASSISGTGVNEQYF,TGTGCCAGTAGTATATCCGGGACAGGGGTTAACGAGCAGTACTTC
TRBV30,TRBJ2-5,TRBD2,few,CAWSVGLAVQETQYF,TGTGCCTGGAGTGTCGGACTAGCGGTCCAAGAGACCCAGTACTTC